This passage covers 16 T cell receptor beta chains from one sample sequenced in a study of blood T cell repertoires in COVID-19 (dated by TCRdb to 2018 to 2020). Libraries came from the immunoSEQ multiplex PCR assay. As stored in TCRdb, this immuneACCESS dataset retains in-frame rearrangements with V and J assigned. A fraction of the clones does not appear; measured against another copy, unresolved V genes explain less than half of the discrepancy, and the remainder lacks a known reason. The sample table records hundreds of thousands of clones; roughly 85% of these occur just once. The top ten clonotypes cover more than 4.5% of the sample. Specimen: peripheral blood. The receptor source for this set is a man aged 50 to 59 with active or convalescent COVID-19.

This chain joins TRBV11-2 and TRBJ2-5; D not certain. Germline CDR1 and CDR2: SGHAT and FQNNGV. V shed 1 base and J shed 2 bases, with 8 bases lying between them. The CDR3 sequence is 14 residues long. The CDR3 DNA reads as TGTGCCAGCAGCTTAGGTGGTCAGCAAGAGACCCAGTACTTC. Protein: CASSLGGQQETQYF.

The chain has TRBV7-9 and TRBJ2-2, with D uncertain. CDR1 is SEHNR and CDR2 is FQNEAQ in the germline V gene (reference sequence). CDR3 length: 11 residues. V was trimmed by 5 bases and J by 5 bases, leaving 3 bases between them. CDR3 region: CASSTTGELFF. CDR3 nucleotide sequence: TGTGCCAGCAGCACAACCGGGGAGCTGTTTTTT.

The V call is TRBV20-1, the J call TRBJ2-3; no definite D call. V lost 4 bases, J lost 6 bases, and 8 bases lay in between. This CDR3 has 11 residues. Per the germline V gene, CDR1 is DFQATT and CDR2 is SNEGSKA (reference sequence). Here the CDR3 reads CSANVRDTQYF. CDR3 DNA: TGCAGTGCTAATGTCAGGGATACGCAGTATTTT.

The chain uses TRBV27 and TRBJ1-1; D possibly corresponds to TRBD1 (6 bases). Germline V lookup: CDR1 MNHEY, CDR2 SMNVEV (reference sequence). The V and J ends lost 6 bases and 1 base respectively, with 12 bases between them. The CDR3 totals 14 residues. As DNA, the CDR3 is TGTGCCAGCAGACTACAGGGTCCGAACACTGAAGCTTTCTTT. Encoded protein: CASRLQGPNTEAFF.

J is TRBJ2-1 and V is TRBV29-1; 8 nucleotides agree with TRBD2. The CDR3 is 13 residues long. The germline V gene encodes CDR1 SQVTM and CDR2 ANQGSEA. V lost 6 bases, J lost 12 bases, and 13 bases stayed unmatched. The CDR3 DNA is TGCAGCGTGACCGAGGGACTAGGGCTAAGGCAGTTCTTC. Translated: CSVTEGLGLRQFF.

This chain uses TRBV7-2 with TRBJ1-6, with TRBD1 identical over 7 bases. There are 17 residues in the CDR3. CDR1 SGHTA and CDR2 FQGNSA come from the germline V gene. V gave up 2 bases and J gave up 0 bases; unmatched junction bases: 4. The CDR3 protein is CASSLSTGSSYNSPLHF. The CDR3 DNA reads as TGTGCCAGCAGCTTATCGACAGGGAGCTCCTATAATTCACCCCTCCACTTT.

The gene calls are TRBV28 and TRBJ1-2; D gene ambiguous. Between the trimmed V and J ends, which lost 10 bases and 5 bases, there was a span of 17 bases. The CDR3 runs 13 residues. The germline V gene has CDR1 MDHEN and CDR2 SYDVKM. In DNA, the CDR3 is TGTGCCACCTCCCCTTCGGGGTATTATGGCTACACCTTC. This gives the protein CATSPSGYYGYTF.

As for this clone: An end of the junction differs from the germline gene, which may be a read error. J is TRBJ1-1 and V is TRBV12-3 or TRBV12-4, with a weak D call TRBD1 (5 bases). This CDR3 spans 12 amino acids. CDR3 protein: CASSTRGGVSRF. The CDR3, as DNA: TGTGCCAGCAGCACCCGCGGGGGGGTTTCGAGATTT.

This clone was seen once. The germline gene is not matched at one end of the junction; a read error may be the cause. This chain links TRBV4-2 with TRBJ2-7; a weak D match, TRBD1 (5 bases). From germline, CDR1 is LGHNA and CDR2 YNFKEQ. The CDR3 loop spans 14 amino acids. The CDR3 region is CASRHRLYFYEQYF. DNA for the CDR3: TGTGCCAGCCGCCACAGGTTATATTTCTACGAGCAGTACTTC.

The chain carries TRBV7-2 and TRBJ1-1; 7 nucleotides line up with TRBD1. Germline V CDR1 and CDR2: SGHTA, FQGNSA. The CDR3 has 15 amino acids. The J segment lost 7 bases and the V segment lost 5 bases, leaving 13 bases of the junction unmatched. The CDR3 coding sequence is TGTGCCAGCAGCCAACAGGGGTTTCTCGGTGGTGAAGCTTTCTTT. Its protein product is CASSQQGFLGGEAFF.

V usage is TRBV5-1 and J usage is TRBJ1-1; a possible D gene is TRBD1 (6 bases). With 4 bases removed from V and 7 bases from J, the gap between germline ends came to 17 bases. Germline loops: CDR1 SGHRS, CDR2 YFSETQ. This CDR3 region has 14 residues. The CDR3 DNA sequence: TGCGCCAGCAGCCCGACAGGCGGACTGTATGAAGCTTTCTTT. Translated: CASSPTGGLYEAFF.

This rearrangement joins TRBV18 to TRBJ1-1; TRBD1 matches 8 bases. The germline CDR1 and CDR2 sequences are KGHSH and LQKENI. The CDR3 covers 13 residues. J gave up 5 bases and V 4 bases, and 3 bases lay outside the gene matches. The CDR3 loop is CASSLGQATEAFF. The DNA for the CDR3 is TGTGCCAGCTCACTGGGACAGGCAACTGAAGCTTTCTTT.

The chain recombines TRBV9 with TRBJ1-1; no reliable D call. V was clipped by 0 bases and J by 7 bases, with 7 bases between them. The CDR3 is made up of 12 amino acids. The V gene's germline CDR1 is SGDLS and CDR2 YYNGEE. The CDR3 bases are TGTGCCAGCAGCGTAGGAGAGGGTGAAGCTTTCTTT. It specifies CASSVGEGEAFF.

The rearrangement links TRBV11-2 to TRBJ2-3, with 7 bases fitting TRBD1. The trim removed 7 bases at V and 2 bases at J, leaving 9 bases unmatched. The CDR3 contains 15 residues. Looked up from germline, CDR1 is SGHAT and CDR2 is FQNNGV. The CDR3 protein is CASTLSGGPTDTQYF. The CDR3 DNA is TGTGCCAGCACCCTCTCAGGGGGACCCACAGATACGCAGTATTTT.

The V and J genes are TRBV5-6 and TRBJ1-1; 9 bases fit TRBD1. The V and J ends lost 3 bases and 0 bases, in that order; junction bases with no gene match: 6. Per the germline V gene, CDR1 is SGHDT and CDR2 is YYEEEE. CDR3 size: 16 residues. The CDR3: CASSYTGGAMNTEAFF. CDR3 coding DNA: TGTGCCAGCAGCTATACAGGGGGCGCGATGAACACTGAAGCTTTCTTT.

This chain connects TRBV6-5 to TRBJ2-1, with a weak D call TRBD1 (5 bases). V gave up 6 bases and J gave up 10 bases, with 10 bases separating them. Per germline, CDR1 MNHEY and CDR2 SVGAGI. The CDR3 extends over 11 amino acids. CDR3 in amino acids: CASRGRTEQFF. In DNA, the CDR3 is TGTGCCAGCAGGGGGCGGACGGAGCAGTTCTTC.